This T cell receptor (beta chain) was recorded in a study of T cells in localized non-small cell lung cancer. Whole-study results and caveats: The study found T cell clonality highest in uninvolved adjacent lung, above tumor. In the blood, greater T cell density corresponded to longer overall survival. Adjacent lung held a median roughly 60 of the top 100 tumor clones.

TCRdb's copy holds only in-frame clones and misses some; the assay was immunoSEQ multiplex PCR. The sample has about 11,000 clones; roughly 81% are singletons. With regard to this clone: Its specificity is not known.

The V and J ends lost 5 bases and 4 bases respectively, with 20 bases between them. The CDR3 loop spans 16 amino acids. Germline V lookup: CDR1 SGHAT, CDR2 FQNNGV. The chain employs TRBV11-2 and TRBJ1-1; possible D gene TRBD1, 6 bases. The TCR was taken from a male donor older than 55 with stage III lung adenocarcinoma. Material: peripheral blood, obtained before any cancer treatment. The CDR3: CASSRIAGGSGTEAFF. CDR3 in DNA: TGTGCCAGCAGCCGGATCGCCGGGGGCAGTGGCACTGAAGCTTTCTTT.